Detailed here is one T cell receptor beta chain. The protocol was immunoSEQ multiplex PCR, while the TCRdb copy is restricted to in-frame clones and leaves out a portion. The sample records roughly 290,000 clones, 75% to 95% being singletons. Germline CDR1 is SGHRS and CDR2 is YFSETQ. V gave up 0 bases and J gave up 7 bases; unmatched junction bases: 11. The CDR3 length is 17 residues. The source of the sample is a study of blood T cell repertoires in COVID-19. Sequencing input: peripheral blood. The origin of this receptor is a woman aged 25 to 39 with COVID-19, enrolled during active disease. J is TRBJ2-1 and V is TRBV5-1, with TRBD2 matching 9 bases. The CDR3 sequence: CASSLAWTSVRGNEQFF. CDR3 nucleotides: TGCGCCAGCAGCTTGGCGTGGACTAGCGTACGAGGGAATGAGCAGTTCTTC.